A selection of T cell receptor beta chains follows, all from one sample in a study of cytomegalovirus exposure and HLA in healthy donors. The data were produced by immunoSEQ multiplex PCR, yet TCRdb's version contains in-frame clones alone and is incomplete. The sample has about 200,000 clones, 85% seen once; the top ten hold about 2.2%. Sequencing input: PBMCs. Receptor source: a woman aged 45 to 65 in good health and CMV-seronegative. CDR3s include the opening cysteine and the closing phenylalanine or tryptophan. The size entry is marked missing in some rows and otherwise reads once, few, many or a size class.

clone_size,v_call,j_call,cdr3_length,cdr3_aa
-,TRBV18,TRBJ1-1,14,CASSLVGGSTEAFF
-,TRBV4-1,TRBJ1-2,17,CASSQALRPMDSYGYTF
-,TRBV5-1,TRBJ2-1,13,CASSRVVDNEQFF
-,TRBV7-2,TRBJ2-4,15,CASSVTRSTKNIQYF
-,TRBV10-3,TRBJ1-2,13,CAISEDRVSGYTF
-,TRBV28,TRBJ2-3,15,CASSLFAGGTDTQYF
-,TRBV15,TRBJ2-1,13,CATMSGSYNEQFF
once,TRBV5-1,TRBJ2-7,15,CASSLPTGTGNEQYF
-,TRBV9,TRBJ2-1,16,CASSVGLGPIDNEQFF
-,TRBV6-1,TRBJ1-5,15,CASSPGEGSNQPQHF
-,TRBV6-1,TRBJ1-5,13,CASVQGASQPQHF
-,TRBV4-2,TRBJ1-1,19,CASSQVGGGQVSMNTEAFF
-,TRBV7-9,TRBJ2-7,15,CASSLAGGPTYEQYF
-,TRBV6-4,TRBJ2-3,13,CASSRDSIDTQYF
-,TRBV29-1,TRBJ2-5,15,CSVDPPLAGVETQYF
-,TRBV21-1,TRBJ1-4,15,CASSLDPCGSQKLFF
once,TRBV5-1,TRBJ2-1,15,CASSQQGLERNEQFF
-,TRBV4-1,TRBJ2-7,14,CASSRLAGDDEQYF
once,TRBV27,TRBJ2-1,13,CASSPVGGNEQFF
-,TRBV5-1,TRBJ1-2,17,CASSLEGTGGIGYGYTF
-,TRBV19,TRBJ1-5,14,CASQIGTANQPQHF
-,TRBV7-9,TRBJ1-3,13,CASSSTGMYTIYF
-,TRBV7-9,TRBJ1-5,13,CASSLQGDQPQHF
-,TRBV27,TRBJ1-5,16,CASSPFWDRGNQPQHF
-,TRBV11-2,TRBJ2-1,16,CASSPLWRETYNEQFF
-,TRBV30,TRBJ1-2,13,CAVPGQGEGGYTF
-,TRBV28,TRBJ2-7,13,CASSSPGSYEQYF
once,TRBV5-4,TRBJ2-2,15,CASSWRTEGTGELFF
-,TRBV7-8,TRBJ2-7,13,CASSVGLAGEQYF
few,TRBV25-1,TRBJ1-1,13,CASRFGGNTEAFF
-,TRBV29-1,TRBJ2-3,15,CSAGTSGSSTDTQYF
-,TRBV7-3,TRBJ2-7,18,CASSSTSGRAPSSYEQYF
-,TRBV7-9,TRBJ1-1,17,CASSLANFGTGNTEAFF
-,TRBV30,TRBJ2-3,15,CAWGATGGPTDTQYF
-,TRBV18,TRBJ2-1,15,CASSPSGRGVNEQFF
-,TRBV19,TRBJ2-2,13,CASNSGVFGELFF
few,TRBV7-6,TRBJ2-7,14,CASSFRTSAYEQYF
-,TRBV5-1,TRBJ2-7,14,CASSLGGSAYEQYF
-,TRBV29-1,TRBJ2-7,13,CSVTGQLNYEQYF
-,TRBV5-1,TRBJ2-3,15,CASSINTGSTDTQYF
once,TRBV6-5,TRBJ1-5,14,CASRGQGGNQPQHF
-,TRBV5-8,TRBJ2-1,11,CASSLGTYEFF
-,TRBV28,TRBJ1-5,15,CASRTDRKGNQPQHF
-,TRBV19,TRBJ2-7,14,CASAAQGLDYEQYF
-,TRBV7-9,TRBJ2-7,12,CSSSPGSYEQYF
-,TRBV6-5,TRBJ2-7,13,CASSYRGTYEQYF
once,TRBV27,TRBJ2-7,14,CASTLGAGVGEQYF
-,TRBV30,TRBJ2-5,13,CAWRDRGPETQYF
-,TRBV19,TRBJ2-2,16,CASSIGALLNTGELFF
once,TRBV27,TRBJ1-1,13,CASSPYPSPEAFF
-,TRBV5-1,TRBJ2-3,18,CASSFGLAGGSGTDTQYF
-,TRBV7-9,TRBJ1-5,14,CASSPFDTNQPQHF
few,TRBV9,TRBJ2-3,17,CASSLASGTGGTDTQYF
-,TRBV9,TRBJ2-5,16,CASSVGPEGGAGTQYF
-,TRBV27,TRBJ1-5,14,CASSWTAYNQPQHF
-,TRBV7-9,TRBJ1-6,13,CASTRGSNSPLHF
once,TRBV14,TRBJ2-7,16,CASSQDLTASSYEQYF
-,TRBV15,TRBJ2-2,14,CATRGTGNTGELFF
-,TRBV10-3,TRBJ1-2,13,CAISETGGLPFTF
-,TRBV28,TRBJ2-7,15,CASSFRTTGSYEQYF